What follows are 5 T cell receptor beta chains derived from one specimen sequenced in a study of cytomegalovirus exposure and HLA in healthy donors. The PCR employed 60 Vbeta primers together with 13 Jbeta primers. Clones were sequenced by immunoSEQ multiplex PCR, and TCRdb holds only the in-frame ones, with some missing. The sample records about 150,000 clones, about two thirds being singletons. Material for sequencing was PBMCs. The receptors were sampled from a woman aged 18 to 35 in good health and CMV-seronegative.

This clone occurred a few times. The chain carries TRBV27 and TRBJ1-1, with D possibly being TRBD1 (5 bases). With 3 bases removed from V and 4 bases from J, the gap between germline ends came to 15 bases. Germline V CDR1 and CDR2: MNHEY, SMNVEV (reference sequence). The CDR3 contains 15 residues. The DNA of the CDR3 is TGTGCCAGCAGTTTTTCTTTGGGGCATGGCACTGAAGCTTTCTTT. Protein product: CASSFSLGHGTEAFF.

This clone was observed a handful of times. The rearrangement uses TRBV7-2 and TRBJ2-2; the match to TRBD2 covers 8 bases. Per the germline V gene, CDR1 is SGHTA and CDR2 is FQGNSA. V lost 1 base and J lost 2; bases outside the gene matches: 3. The CDR3 is 16 amino acids. In DNA form, the CDR3 reads TGTGCCAGCAGCTTAGGACTAGCGCAAAACACCGGGGAGCTGTTTTTT. Its protein product is CASSLGLAQNTGELFF.

The chain uses TRBV5-6 and TRBJ2-7; 7 positions match TRBD1. V was pared by 4 bases and J by 1 base, with 5 bases of the junction left unmatched. In germline, CDR1 is SGHDT, CDR2 YYEEEE. The CDR3 is 14 amino acids. CDR3 DNA: TGTGCCAGCAGCACGTTGACAGGGTCCTACGAGCAGTACGTC. Its translation is CASSTLTGSYEQYV.

V and J are TRBV4-3 and TRBJ1-6; no reliable D call. The CDR3 has 16 residues. The germline CDR1 and CDR2 sequences are LGHNA and YSLEER. V lost 1 base, J lost 0 bases, and 7 bases lay in between. Here the CDR3 DNA reads TGCGCCAGCAGCCAAGGGGCAGGCTCCTATAATTCACCCCTCCACTTT. The encoded protein is CASSQGAGSYNSPLHF.

This clone has only a few counts. The rearrangement joins TRBV5-1 to TRBJ1-2, with 8 bases identical to TRBD1. With V trimmed by 4 bases and J by 1 base, 0 bases remained unmatched. Germline CDR1 and CDR2: SGHRS and YFSETQ. The CDR3 consists of 13 residues. CDR3 nucleotides: TGCGCCAGCAGCACAGGGGGTAACTATGGCTACACCTTC. Protein: CASSTGGNYGYTF.